The 8 T cell receptor beta chains listed next were all sequenced from one sample in a study of Ad26.COV2.S vaccination and SARS-CoV-2 variants. Treatment: approximately 18 received Ad26.COV2.S at low or high dose, single or two shots; about 5 received placebo; per-sample allocation not given. Day 63 after the first vaccine or placebo injection was the time point for sampling. Assay used: immunoSEQ multiplex PCR; TCRdb lists only in-frame clones, some missing. The table includes 440,000 or so clones, less than 95% detected once. This material consisted of peripheral blood, taken in a trial of Ad26.COV2.S vaccine versus placebo. These receptors were collected from a person between 18 and 65 years old who received the Ad26.COV2.S COVID-19 vaccine or a placebo.

This clone has a single count. J is TRBJ2-5 and V is TRBV6-5; D perhaps matches TRBD2 (5 bases). V lost 6 bases, J lost 4 bases, and 15 bases lay in between. The CDR3 totals 14 residues. Germline values: CDR1 MNHEY, CDR2 SVGAGI. The CDR3 DNA is TGTGCCAGCAGCCCCCCCGGGGTCAGAGAGACCCAGTACTTC. This translates into CASSPPGVRETQYF.

This rearrangement joins TRBV7-2 to TRBJ2-7, with D perhaps matching TRBD1 or TRBD2 (5 bases each). V was pared by 5 bases and J by 4 bases, with 12 bases between. This CDR3 has 13 amino acids. Per the germline V gene, CDR1 is SGHTA and CDR2 is FQGNSA. The CDR3 spells CASSEGRPYEQYF. As DNA, the CDR3 is TGTGCCAGCAGCGAGGGACGGCCATACGAGCAGTACTTC.

The V gene is TRBV19, the J gene TRBJ2-7; TRBD1 aligns across 8 bases. Germline CDR1 LNHDA, CDR2 SQIVND (reference sequence). The CDR3 consists of 16 residues. Trimming removed 4 bases from V and 0 bases from J; junction bases left unmatched: 8. The CDR3 DNA sequence: TGTGCCAGTAGTAAAGGACAGGGTCCATCCTCCTACGAGCAGTACTTC. Translating it yields CASSKGQGPSSYEQYF.

CDR3 loop: CAWSGQLNTEAFF. The CDR3, as DNA: TGTGCCTGGAGTGGACAGTTGAACACTGAAGCTTTCTTT. The chain is built from TRBV30 and TRBJ1-1, with D perhaps TRBD1 (5 bases). CDR1 is GTSNPN, CDR2 SVGIG, per germline (reference sequence). The CDR3 runs to 13 residues. V was cut by 1 base and J by 0 bases, with 6 bases left in between.

The sample holds a few counts of this clone. Additional DNA sequences in this sample encode the identical CDR3. The chain carries TRBV19 and TRBJ2-7; 9 nucleotides match TRBD1. Germline lookup yields CDR1 LNHDA and CDR2 SQIVND (reference sequence). V was clipped by 1 base and J by 2 bases; unmatched bases: 0. The CDR3 extends over 14 amino acids. CDR3 DNA: TGTGCCAGTAGTATAGGGACAGGGGCCTACGAGCAGTACTTC. Its translation: CASSIGTGAYEQYF.

This clone was observed a single time. This chain uses TRBV2 with TRBJ1-1; D gene ambiguous. The length of the CDR3 is 16 residues. Germline V gives CDR1 SNHLY, CDR2 FYNNEI. V lost 3 bases, J lost 0 bases, and 14 bases lay in between. The CDR3 coding sequence is TGTGCCAGCAGTGATTTCCGGAAACCCTTGAACACTGAAGCTTTCTTT. Amino acids: CASSDFRKPLNTEAFF.

The chain uses TRBV29-1 and TRBJ2-1; 7 bases agree with TRBD2. Germline assignment: CDR1 SQVTM and CDR2 ANQGSEA. J gave up 4 bases and V 3 bases, and 9 bases lay outside the gene matches. There are 15 residues in the CDR3. The DNA for the CDR3 is TGCAGCGTTGACCCGCGGACTAGGGGATACAATGAGCAGTTCTTC. Translating it yields CSVDPRTRGYNEQFF.

V gene TRBV24-1 combines with J gene TRBJ2-2; 8 bases match TRBD1. Germline assignment: CDR1 KGHDR and CDR2 SFDVKD. This CDR3 region has 15 residues. The junction had 3 bases not matched to a gene; V was cut back by 3 bases and J by 4 bases. The CDR3 region has the DNA TGTGCCACCAGTGATCCTACAGGGGGCACCGGGGAGCTGTTTTTT. Translating gives CATSDPTGGTGELFF.